One and the same sample provided the 3 T cell receptor beta chains below, sequenced in a study of blood T cells in healthy people across ages. With a J-beta primer mix and a sample-barcoded 5' primer, a second PCR ran 7 to 11 cycles. TCRdb re-called the 5' RACE reads with MiXCR, one entry per CDR3 protein. The sample shows around 800,000 distinct CDR3 sequences, about 62% of them seen only once. Sequences were obtained from blood. The receptor source for this set is a man aged 25-40 years in good health.

The chain combines TRBV30 with TRBJ2-1; TRBD2 matches 13 bases. CDR1 is GTSNPN, CDR2 SVGIG, per germline (reference sequence). Trimming at V came to 7 bases and at J to 0 bases, leaving 12 bases not matched to a gene. CDR3 length: 18 amino acids. The CDR3 DNA reads TGTGCCTCCAAAGGACTAGCGGGGGCCCCGAGCTCCTACAATGAGCAGTTCTTC. Its protein product is CASKGLAGAPSSYNEQFF.

This chain joins TRBV10-3 and TRBJ2-3; D is perhaps TRBD2 (5 bases). Trimming stripped 6 bases from V and 0 bases from J, with 10 bases between. The V gene's germline CDR1 is ENHRY and CDR2 SYGVKD. This CDR3 region has 14 residues. The CDR3 DNA is TGTGCCATCAGAGCGGAACCTAGCACAGATACGCAGTATTTT. This translates into CAIRAEPSTDTQYF.

The genes are TRBV6-5 and TRBJ2-1, with D uncertain. Germline CDR1 MNHEY, CDR2 SVGAGI. Trimming removed 5 bases at V and 4 bases at J, with 9 bases between. The CDR3 sequence is 13 residues long. In DNA form, the CDR3 reads TGTGCCAGCAGTCGGGCTCTGTACAATGAGCAGTTCTTC. It is translated as CASSRALYNEQFF.